This TCR beta chain comes out of a study of OX40 agonist ivuxolimab in advanced cancers. Across the whole study: Ivuxolimab, which is an agonistic anti-OX40 (CD134) antibody, was administered to the patients. Earlier treatment with anti-PD-1, anti-PD-L1 or anti-CTLA-4 was permitted, and under 50% had received some.

Sequencing was performed with immunoSEQ multiplex PCR; in TCRdb, only in-frame clones are kept and a portion is missing. The sample carries 20,000 to 30,000 clones, 75% to 80% recorded once. This CDR3 has 13 residues. The V gene's germline CDR1 is SGHRS and CDR2 YFSETQ. The V and J ends lost 2 bases and 3 bases respectively, with 8 bases between them. Sequenced here: CD4+ or CD8+ T cells sorted from blood, sampled in a trial of the OX40 agonist ivuxolimab. The chain joins TRBV5-1 to TRBJ1-1, with no clear D. The receptor was isolated from an adult with an advanced solid tumor such as melanoma, head and neck, liver or kidney cancer. CDR3 region: CASSLWGDTEAFF. The CDR3, as DNA: TGCGCCAGCAGCTTATGGGGAGACACTGAAGCTTTCTTT.